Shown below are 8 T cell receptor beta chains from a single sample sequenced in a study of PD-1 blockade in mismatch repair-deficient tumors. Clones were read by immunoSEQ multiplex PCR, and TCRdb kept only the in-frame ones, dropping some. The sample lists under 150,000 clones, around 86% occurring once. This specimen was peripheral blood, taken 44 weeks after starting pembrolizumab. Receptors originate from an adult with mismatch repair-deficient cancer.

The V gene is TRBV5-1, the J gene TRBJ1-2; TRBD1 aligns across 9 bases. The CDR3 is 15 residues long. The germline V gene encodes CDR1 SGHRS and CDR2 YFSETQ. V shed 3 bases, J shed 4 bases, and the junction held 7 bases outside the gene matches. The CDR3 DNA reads TGCGCCAGCAGCTCCTCGACAGGGGGTGGCTATGGCTACACCTTC. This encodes CASSSSTGGGYGYTF.

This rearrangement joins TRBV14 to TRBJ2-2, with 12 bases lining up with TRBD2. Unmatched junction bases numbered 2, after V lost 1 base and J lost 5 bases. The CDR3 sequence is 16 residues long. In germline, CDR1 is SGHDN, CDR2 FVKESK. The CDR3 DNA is TGTGCCAGCAGCCAAGGACTAGCGGGAGCGACCGGGGAGCTGTTTTTT. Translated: CASSQGLAGATGELFF.

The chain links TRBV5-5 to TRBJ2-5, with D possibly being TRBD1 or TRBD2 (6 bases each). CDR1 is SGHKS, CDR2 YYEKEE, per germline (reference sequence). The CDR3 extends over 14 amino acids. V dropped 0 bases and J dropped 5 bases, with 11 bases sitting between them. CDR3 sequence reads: CASSLGGGTETQYF. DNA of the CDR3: TGTGCCAGCAGCTTGGGAGGGGGGACGGAGACCCAGTACTTC.

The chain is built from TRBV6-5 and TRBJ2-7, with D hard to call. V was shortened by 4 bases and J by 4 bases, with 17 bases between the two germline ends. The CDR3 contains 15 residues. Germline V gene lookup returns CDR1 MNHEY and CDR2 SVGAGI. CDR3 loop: CASSSSRVFPYEQYF. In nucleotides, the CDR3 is TGTGCCAGCAGTTCCAGCAGAGTATTCCCTTACGAGCAGTACTTC.

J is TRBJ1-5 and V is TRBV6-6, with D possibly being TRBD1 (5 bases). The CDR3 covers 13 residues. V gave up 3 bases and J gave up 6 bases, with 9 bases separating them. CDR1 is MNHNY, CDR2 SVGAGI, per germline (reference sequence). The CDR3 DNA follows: TGTGCCAGCAGTTATCAAAGGGGTCAGCCCCAGCATTTT. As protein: CASSYQRGQPQHF.

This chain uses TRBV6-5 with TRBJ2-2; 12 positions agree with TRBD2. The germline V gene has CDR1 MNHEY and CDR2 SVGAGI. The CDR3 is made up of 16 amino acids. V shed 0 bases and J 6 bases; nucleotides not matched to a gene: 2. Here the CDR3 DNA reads TGTGCCAGCAGTTACTCACTAGCGGGAGGTCCCGGGGAGCTGTTTTTT. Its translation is CASSYSLAGGPGELFF.

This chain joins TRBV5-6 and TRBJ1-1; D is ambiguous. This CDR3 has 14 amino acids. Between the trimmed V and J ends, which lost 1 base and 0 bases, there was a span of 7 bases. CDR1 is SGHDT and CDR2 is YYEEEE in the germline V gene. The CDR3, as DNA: TGTGCCAGCAGCTTGAGTCAGATGAACACTGAAGCTTTCTTT. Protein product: CASSLSQMNTEAFF.

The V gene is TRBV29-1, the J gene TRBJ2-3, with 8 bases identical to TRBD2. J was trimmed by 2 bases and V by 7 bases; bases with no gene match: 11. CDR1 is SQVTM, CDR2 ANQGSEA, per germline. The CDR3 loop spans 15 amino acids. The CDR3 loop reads CSAHPSGGITDTQYF. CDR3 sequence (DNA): TGCAGCGCTCATCCCAGCGGGGGAATCACAGATACGCAGTATTTT.